The rows below give T cell receptor beta chains drawn from one sample of a study of response to subunit inactivated influenza vaccine. MiXCR was run by TCRdb on the RT-PCR reads, yielding one entry per CDR3 protein. The sample has some 200,000 distinct CDR3 sequences; about 12% are singletons. Separately, the same data were catalogued under a study of T cells expressing NK-cell markers.

Here the sequenced sample was CD8+ T cells sorted from PBMCs, taken 11 to 12 days after vaccination. The origin of the receptors is a man aged 50 or older who received an inactivated influenza vaccine. Each CDR3 is given with its conserved first and last residue. Each record gives: J gene, V gene, D gene, clone size, CDR3 DNA, CDR3 protein. The D gene is left open where the match is weak. The listing skips clone size in some rows; elsewhere it reads once, few, many or a size class.

j_gene: TRBJ2-1
v_gene: TRBV29-1
d_gene: NA
abundance: few
CDR3nt: TGCAGCGGCTGGGGGGACAATGAGCAGTTCTTC
CDR3aa: CSGWGDNEQFF

j_gene: TRBJ2-1
v_gene: TRBV20-1
d_gene: NA
abundance: NA
CDR3nt: TGCAGTGCTCCCAACAGGGAAAGCTCCTACAATGAGCAGTTCTTC
CDR3aa: CSAPNRESSYNEQFF

j_gene: TRBJ2-1
v_gene: TRBV6-2/TRBV6-3
d_gene: TRBD2
abundance: NA
CDR3nt: TGTGCCAGCAGTTACTGGCTAGCGGGGGCTCATAGCTCCTACAATGAGCAGTTCTTC
CDR3aa: CASSYWLAGAHSSYNEQFF

j_gene: TRBJ2-1
v_gene: TRBV4-1
d_gene: NA
abundance: NA
CDR3nt: TGCGCCAGCAGCCCCACAGAGGCTATCTTCTCCTACAATGAGCAGTTCTTC
CDR3aa: CASSPTEAIFSYNEQFF

j_gene: TRBJ2-3
v_gene: TRBV20-1
d_gene: TRBD1
abundance: few
CDR3nt: TGCAGTGCTAGGACCGGGACAGAGGGCGATACGCAGTATTTT
CDR3aa: CSARTGTEGDTQYF

j_gene: TRBJ2-5
v_gene: TRBV6-1
d_gene: TRBD2
abundance: few
CDR3nt: TGTGCCAGCAGATCCTGGGAGGGCTACCAAGAGACCCAGTACTTC
CDR3aa: CASRSWEGYQETQYF

j_gene: TRBJ2-5
v_gene: TRBV7-6
d_gene: TRBD1
abundance: few
CDR3nt: TGTGCCAGCAGCTTATTGGCAGGGGGCGCAGCGGAGACCCAGTACTTC
CDR3aa: CASSLLAGGAAETQYF

j_gene: TRBJ2-7
v_gene: TRBV19
d_gene: NA
abundance: few
CDR3nt: TGTGCCAGTAGTATTCGAGCTATACCCTACGAGCAGTACTTC
CDR3aa: CASSIRAIPYEQYF

j_gene: TRBJ1-1
v_gene: TRBV11-2
d_gene: TRBD1
abundance: many
CDR3nt: TGTGCCAGCAGCTTGACAGGGGGCACTGAAGCTTTCTTT
CDR3aa: CASSLTGGTEAFF

j_gene: TRBJ2-5
v_gene: TRBV20-1
d_gene: TRBD1
abundance: many
CDR3nt: TGCAGTGCTAGCATTACAGGGGCGATCCAAGAGACCCAGTACTTC
CDR3aa: CSASITGAIQETQYF

j_gene: TRBJ2-7
v_gene: TRBV2
d_gene: NA
abundance: many
CDR3nt: TGTGCCTTGTTGGCGGAGGACTCCTACGAGCAGTACTTC
CDR3aa: CALLAEDSYEQYF

j_gene: TRBJ2-1
v_gene: TRBV27
d_gene: NA
abundance: NA
CDR3nt: TGTGCCAGCACCACGATCGGGACATACTCCTACAATGAGCAGTTCTTC
CDR3aa: CASTTIGTYSYNEQFF

j_gene: TRBJ1-6
v_gene: TRBV4-1
d_gene: TRBD1
abundance: few
CDR3nt: TGCGCCAGCAGCAAAGTCGGGACAGGGGATTCACCCCTCCACTTT
CDR3aa: CASSKVGTGDSPLHF

j_gene: TRBJ2-1
v_gene: TRBV4-3
d_gene: TRBD2
abundance: NA
CDR3nt: TGCGCCAGCAGCCAAGATTGGGTAGGGACTAACCCCTACAATGAGCAGTTCTTC
CDR3aa: CASSQDWVGTNPYNEQFF

j_gene: TRBJ2-3
v_gene: TRBV5-1
d_gene: TRBD2
abundance: NA
CDR3nt: TGCGCCAGCAGCACGACTAGCGGGGGCGCAGTGACCGATACGCAGTATTTT
CDR3aa: CASSTTSGGAVTDTQYF

j_gene: TRBJ2-7
v_gene: TRBV7-8
d_gene: TRBD2
abundance: many
CDR3nt: TGTGCCAGCAGCTTAACAGGACTAGCGGGGGGGCTCGAGCAGTACTTC
CDR3aa: CASSLTGLAGGLEQYF

j_gene: TRBJ1-1
v_gene: TRBV5-1
d_gene: NA
abundance: NA
CDR3nt: TGCGCCAGCAGCAGAGGGGCAGGGCAAACTGAAGCTTTCTTT
CDR3aa: CASSRGAGQTEAFF

j_gene: TRBJ2-1
v_gene: TRBV6-5
d_gene: NA
abundance: NA
CDR3nt: TGTGCCAGCAGTTCCCTCTTCCTCGATGAGCAGTTCTTC
CDR3aa: CASSSLFLDEQFF

j_gene: TRBJ1-4
v_gene: TRBV2
d_gene: NA
abundance: NA
CDR3nt: TGTGCCAGCAGTGAAGCCGGTGAGGGAAAACTGTTTTTT
CDR3aa: CASSEAGEGKLFF

j_gene: TRBJ2-7
v_gene: TRBV12-3/TRBV12-4
d_gene: TRBD1
abundance: NA
CDR3nt: TGTGCCAGCAGGTACACCGGGACAGGGGCCGAGCAGTACTTC
CDR3aa: CASRYTGTGAEQYF

j_gene: TRBJ2-3
v_gene: TRBV7-2
d_gene: TRBD2
abundance: few
CDR3nt: TGTGCCAGCGGTCAAGCGGGGGGGACCGCAGATACGCAGTATTTT
CDR3aa: CASGQAGGTADTQYF

j_gene: TRBJ1-2
v_gene: TRBV20-1
d_gene: NA
abundance: NA
CDR3nt: TGCAGTGCTAGAGGGGACTTCGGGGCTAACTATGGCTACACCTTC
CDR3aa: CSARGDFGANYGYTF

j_gene: TRBJ2-5
v_gene: TRBV24-1
d_gene: NA
abundance: NA
CDR3nt: TGTGCCACCAGTGAAGAGAACAGTGGGGGAGCGATAGAGACCCAGTACTTC
CDR3aa: CATSEENSGGAIETQYF

j_gene: TRBJ2-5
v_gene: TRBV2
d_gene: NA
abundance: NA
CDR3nt: TGTGCCAGCGGGGAGGAGACCCAGTACTTC
CDR3aa: CASGEETQYF

j_gene: TRBJ2-7
v_gene: TRBV7-6
d_gene: NA
abundance: few
CDR3nt: TGTGCCAGCAGCTCGATAGGCGGGACGGCTACTCATTTAACCTACGAGCAGTACTTC
CDR3aa: CASSSIGGTATHLTYEQYF

j_gene: TRBJ2-7
v_gene: TRBV4-3
d_gene: NA
abundance: NA
CDR3nt: TGCGCCAGCAGCCAAGAGACGGGTGTATACGAGCAGTACTTC
CDR3aa: CASSQETGVYEQYF

j_gene: TRBJ1-1
v_gene: TRBV4-1
d_gene: TRBD1
abundance: many
CDR3nt: TGCGCCAGCAGCCAACCCGGGACAGGGGTCATTGAAGCTTTCTTT
CDR3aa: CASSQPGTGVIEAFF

j_gene: TRBJ2-5
v_gene: TRBV12-5
d_gene: TRBD1
abundance: NA
CDR3nt: TGTGCTAGTGGACGACAGGGTAGGGAGACCCAGTACTTC
CDR3aa: CASGRQGRETQYF

j_gene: TRBJ1-1
v_gene: TRBV15
d_gene: NA
abundance: few
CDR3nt: TGTGCCACCAGCAGAGGAGTGAACACTGAAGCTTTCTTT
CDR3aa: CATSRGVNTEAFF

j_gene: TRBJ2-1
v_gene: TRBV6-6
d_gene: NA
abundance: many
CDR3nt: TGTGCCAGCAGTTATTCGAGCGGGAATGAGCAGTTCTTC
CDR3aa: CASSYSSGNEQFF

j_gene: TRBJ2-7
v_gene: TRBV4-2
d_gene: TRBD2
abundance: few
CDR3nt: TGTGCCAGCAGCACCGGGGCTAGCGGGACCTCCTACGAGCAGTACTTC
CDR3aa: CASSTGASGTSYEQYF

j_gene: TRBJ2-3
v_gene: TRBV28
d_gene: TRBD2
abundance: few
CDR3nt: TGTGCCAGCACCCCGGGACTAGCGATCGTAGATACGCAGTATTTT
CDR3aa: CASTPGLAIVDTQYF

j_gene: TRBJ2-3
v_gene: TRBV29-1
d_gene: TRBD2
abundance: few
CDR3nt: TGCAGCGTTATGACTAGCGGCACAGATACGCAGTATTTT
CDR3aa: CSVMTSGTDTQYF

j_gene: TRBJ2-7
v_gene: TRBV13
d_gene: NA
abundance: NA
CDR3nt: TGTGCCAGCAGCTTAGCAGGGGACTCTCCCTACGAGCAGTACTTC
CDR3aa: CASSLAGDSPYEQYF

j_gene: TRBJ1-1
v_gene: TRBV2
d_gene: TRBD1
abundance: NA
CDR3nt: TGTGCCAGCAGTGAAGTTTCCGTACAGGGGGCAGGCACTGAAGCTTTCTTT
CDR3aa: CASSEVSVQGAGTEAFF

j_gene: TRBJ2-5
v_gene: TRBV6-5
d_gene: TRBD2
abundance: NA
CDR3nt: TGTGCCAGCAGTTACTCGATCCTAGCGGGGGACCAAGAGACCCAGTACTTC
CDR3aa: CASSYSILAGDQETQYF

j_gene: TRBJ1-1
v_gene: TRBV7-9
d_gene: NA
abundance: NA
CDR3nt: TGTGCCAGCAGCTTAGCAGGGACTACTGAAGCTTTCTTT
CDR3aa: CASSLAGTTEAFF

j_gene: TRBJ1-1
v_gene: TRBV28
d_gene: NA
abundance: NA
CDR3nt: TGTGCCAGCATTTGGAACACTGAAGCTTTCTTT
CDR3aa: CASIWNTEAFF

j_gene: TRBJ1-2
v_gene: TRBV7-9
d_gene: NA
abundance: NA
CDR3nt: TGTGCCAGCACCAGAGACTATGGCTACACCTTC
CDR3aa: CASTRDYGYTF

j_gene: TRBJ2-3
v_gene: TRBV9
d_gene: NA
abundance: NA
CDR3nt: TGTGCCAGCAGCCCCCGAGGGGGTCGGACAGATACGCAGTATTTT
CDR3aa: CASSPRGGRTDTQYF

j_gene: TRBJ1-2
v_gene: TRBV7-8
d_gene: NA
abundance: few
CDR3nt: TGTGCCACCTCCCCCCTCAAGGGCTATGGCTACACCTTC
CDR3aa: CATSPLKGYGYTF

j_gene: TRBJ2-5
v_gene: TRBV29-1
d_gene: NA
abundance: NA
CDR3nt: TGCAGCATGAAGAGGTCACAGTACCAAGAGACCCAGTACTTC
CDR3aa: CSMKRSQYQETQYF

j_gene: TRBJ2-1
v_gene: TRBV6-2/TRBV6-3
d_gene: NA
abundance: few
CDR3nt: TGTGCCAGCGGTACGGGTGGCGCCTACAATGAGCAGTTCTTC
CDR3aa: CASGTGGAYNEQFF

j_gene: TRBJ2-7
v_gene: TRBV19
d_gene: NA
abundance: many
CDR3nt: TGTGCCAGTAGTATACGACAGTTCTACGAGCAGTACTTC
CDR3aa: CASSIRQFYEQYF

j_gene: TRBJ1-5
v_gene: TRBV3-1
d_gene: NA
abundance: NA
CDR3nt: TGTGCCAGCAGCCAAGTCTTCGGCAATCAGCCCCAGCATTTT
CDR3aa: CASSQVFGNQPQHF

j_gene: TRBJ2-5
v_gene: TRBV6-1
d_gene: NA
abundance: few
CDR3nt: TGTGCCAGCATGGCGGGGGCGTTTAGGGAAGAGACCCAGTACTTC
CDR3aa: CASMAGAFREETQYF

j_gene: TRBJ1-3
v_gene: TRBV28
d_gene: NA
abundance: NA
CDR3nt: TGTGCCAGCAGGTTGGACCTTAGCTCTGGAAACACCATATATTTT
CDR3aa: CASRLDLSSGNTIYF

j_gene: TRBJ2-3
v_gene: TRBV13
d_gene: NA
abundance: NA
CDR3nt: TGTGCCAGCAGCTTAAGTGCGCTGGCCACAGATACGCAGTATTTT
CDR3aa: CASSLSALATDTQYF

j_gene: TRBJ2-6
v_gene: TRBV5-1
d_gene: TRBD1
abundance: few
CDR3nt: TGCGCCAGCAGCTTGGGTGACAGGGCGATGGCCAACGTCCTGACTTTC
CDR3aa: CASSLGDRAMANVLTF

j_gene: TRBJ2-1
v_gene: TRBV2
d_gene: TRBD2
abundance: few
CDR3nt: TGTGCCAGCAGTGAAGGGACTAGCGGGAGGGCTTACTACAATGAGCAGTTCTTC
CDR3aa: CASSEGTSGRAYYNEQFF

j_gene: TRBJ2-7
v_gene: TRBV12-3/TRBV12-4
d_gene: TRBD1
abundance: NA
CDR3nt: TGTGCCAGCGCCGGGACAGGGGTTTACGAGCAGTACTTC
CDR3aa: CASAGTGVYEQYF

j_gene: TRBJ2-3
v_gene: TRBV9
d_gene: NA
abundance: NA
CDR3nt: NA
CDR3aa: CASSVSLDRGTDTQYF

j_gene: TRBJ2-3
v_gene: TRBV6-2/TRBV6-3
d_gene: TRBD2
abundance: few
CDR3nt: TGTGCCAGCAGTTACTCGATTATGGCGGGGGTAAGGACAGATACGCAGTATTTT
CDR3aa: CASSYSIMAGVRTDTQYF

j_gene: TRBJ2-1
v_gene: TRBV4-3
d_gene: NA
abundance: few
CDR3nt: TGCGCCAGCAGCCAAGATCTAAAGAGGGCTGCCTACAATGAGCAGTTCTTC
CDR3aa: CASSQDLKRAAYNEQFF